The rows below give T cell receptor beta chains drawn from one sample of a study of OX40 agonist ivuxolimab in advanced cancers. The data were produced by immunoSEQ multiplex PCR, yet TCRdb's version contains in-frame clones alone and is incomplete. This repertoire shows tens of thousands of clones, around four fifths found once; its top ten account for 5.9%. Sequences were derived from CD4+ or CD8+ T cells sorted from blood, sampled in a trial of the OX40 agonist ivuxolimab. Every receptor here comes from an adult with an advanced solid tumor such as melanoma, head and neck, liver or kidney cancer. Both conserved end residues are trimmed from each CDR3. Size is omitted from some rows. Given values are once, few, many or a class for expanded clones.

j_gene	abundance	v_gene	CDR3aa
TRBJ1-3	.	TRBV7-9	ASRGVDRGQGNTIY
TRBJ2-7	.	TRBV9	ASGRSSYEQY
TRBJ2-5	once	TRBV7-2	ASSLAPLSSGGETQY
TRBJ1-5	.	TRBV30	AWSRGTANQPQH
TRBJ2-2	.	TRBV5-1	ASSSDNTGELF
TRBJ1-6	.	TRBV28	ASSFDREVGGDFYNSPLH
TRBJ2-7	.	TRBV7-6	ASSLGPGGTKQY
TRBJ2-1	.	TRBV28	ASSLFPGYEQF
TRBJ2-5	.	TRBV9	ASSVQQRGQETQY
TRBJ1-2	.	TRBV5-4	ASSLAVEVSYGYT
TRBJ2-1	.	TRBV9	ASSVDDPTYNEQF
TRBJ2-2	once	TRBV4-2	ASSLNWGTGELF
TRBJ2-1	.	TRBV6-5	ASTLRTGVNEQF
TRBJ1-1	.	TRBV18	ASSLYGTEAF
TRBJ1-5	.	TRBV30	AWSVLGGARGQPQH
TRBJ1-1	medium-sized	TRBV28	ASSLVSGGHTEAF
TRBJ2-5	.	TRBV6-5	ASSYGSVNQETQY
TRBJ2-3	.	TRBV12-2	ASRPELAQVTDTQY
TRBJ2-5	.	TRBV7-2	ASTLSRGGAKTQY
TRBJ1-3	.	TRBV4-2	ASSPDGSGNTIY
TRBJ2-4	.	TRBV27	ASSYGLVATIGAKNIQY
TRBJ2-7	.	TRBV18	ASSPSGTSSYEQY
TRBJ1-2	few	TRBV18	ASSPGTGANYGYT
TRBJ1-1	.	TRBV28	ASSSGEAF
TRBJ1-2	.	TRBV7-9	ASSVQGRGYT
TRBJ2-7	once	TRBV2	ASSVASAGVYEQY
TRBJ2-3	.	TRBV2	ASTRTGGASRDTQY
TRBJ1-2	.	TRBV23-1	ASPWTGADTPNYGYT
TRBJ2-7	.	TRBV27	ASSSPPGLKYYEQY
TRBJ2-2	.	TRBV2	ASSSTGPYTGELF
TRBJ2-4	.	TRBV29-1	SVGDAGPNIQY
TRBJ1-2	few	TRBV19	ASSPGTSSYGYT
TRBJ1-6	.	TRBV7-9	ASSLKGAASYNSPLH
TRBJ2-7	.	TRBV7-8	ASSLVGSSYEQY
TRBJ2-5	.	TRBV4-1	ASSHTRTDQETQY
TRBJ2-2	.	TRBV4-2	ASSQDSALEMRTGELF
TRBJ2-7	.	TRBV6-1	ASSELGGTSGTEQY
TRBJ1-2	.	TRBV6-5	ASGGEGDGYT
TRBJ1-1	.	TRBV7-2	ASSPGTANTEAF
TRBJ2-3	.	TRBV27	ASSYYGISDGTQY
TRBJ1-5	.	TRBV2	ASSAGLYQPQH
TRBJ1-5	few	TRBV18	ASSPFLRDANQPQH
TRBJ2-1	.	TRBV5-1	ASNALGGGSYNEQF
TRBJ2-3	.	TRBV5-8	ASSQGTSGDRVADTQY